This T cell receptor beta chain was recovered during a study of blood T cells in healthy people across ages (dated by TCRdb to between 2015 and 2017). About the investigation overall: In model experiments, roughly one uniquely barcoded TCR beta cDNA molecule per two T cells was captured by template switching. Age-related changes in TCR beta repertoire diversity were measured in the study by deep sequencing normalized with unique cDNA molecular identifiers. The donors were split into four age groups: young (average about 15 years), middle-aged (about 40), aged (roughly 65) and long-lived (more than 80). The study analyzed two additional independent replicas of 1 million unique cDNA reads from the same blood draw for two donors, one aged 18 to 29 and one aged 80 or older. Here is what the overall study found, with its caveats: Estimates of total diversity based on one million sequenced T cells were considered lower bounds and underestimates. A strong correlation was found between observed TCR beta diversity and the percentage of naive T cells measured by flow cytometry. The long-lived group showed more naive CD4+ T cells, fewer expanded clones and increased TCR diversity than the aged group, suggesting age selection. Observed TCR beta diversity per million T cells fell roughly linearly with age, and a significant reduction was already apparent by age around 39. Because profiling used bulk unsorted PBMCs, naive and antigen-experienced compartments could not be compared conclusively. Donor CMV infection status was unknown, potentially confounding age-related changes in expanded clonotypes.

Systemically healthy Caucasian individuals from Russia, 35 to 50 in total and aged roughly 6 to 90 years, were included as donors. Around 9.9 milliliters of peripheral blood were collected from each donor into EDTA-treated Vacutainer tubes. Ficoll-Paque density-gradient centrifugation was used to isolate PBMCs, with at least 6.5 million per sample. Trizol reagent was used to extract total RNA from PBMCs, with at least 5.5 micrograms per sample. Naive CD45RAhigh/CD27high T cell percentages were measured by flow cytometry on a PBMC aliquot from every donor. Details on this clonotype: There is no known antigen for this receptor. Base qualities are missing; no much larger clone stands one base away.

The protocol used for the library was 5' RACE. The reads were generated on an Illumina HiSeq 2500. A second roughly 6 to 11 cycle PCR used a sample-barcoded 5' primer and a J-beta primer mix. A template-switch 5' adaptor carrying 12 random nucleotides introduced a unique molecular identifier onto each TCR beta cDNA molecule. Each sample yielded at least 3 million CDR3-containing paired-end reads. First-strand cDNA synthesis was performed from all RNA using the Mint cDNA synthesis kit, with priming by a TRBC-specific oligonucleotide. All cDNA was treated with uracil-DNA glycosylase and then went through a first 18-cycle PCR with the universal primers M1SS and BC2_uni_R. The source study handled its data this way. For normalization, 1 million high-quality reads were randomly selected from each sample, with every read carrying a distinct molecular identifier. Reads with shared molecular identifiers were discarded instead of being binned into consensus sequences. MiTCR, run with a Q25 quality threshold and the strictest error-elimination algorithm, handled CDR3 identification, clonotype clustering and error correction. Lower-bound total TCR beta diversity was estimated with a nonparametric unseen species model using Euler transformation. TCRdb reprocessed the public reads (quality trimming at Q25 with fastp, clone calling with MiXCR) and kept in-frame beta chains. Every CDR3 protein is listed once, alongside the most common genes and DNA of its rows. TCRdb assigned the V and J calls; the authors' analysis was not used. This sample has some 930,000 distinct CDR3 sequences in its table, and about 28% of those were observed once. The top ten clonotypes cover about a tenth of the sample.

Separately, the same data were catalogued under a study of T cells of mothers and their children. Reported in the second study: Nine systemically healthy Caucasian individuals, comprising three mothers and their six children, were included as donors. cDNA synthesis consumed the entire amount of extracted RNA, loaded at about 1.5 ug RNA in each 15 ul reaction. In the second PCR, sample barcodes and 2-4 random nucleotides were introduced via the M1S primer. Over 9.5 million TCR beta CDR3 reads were obtained for each mother, and 3 million to 3.5 million reads were obtained for each child. Thymic selection shapes the output of TCR recombination in a similar way in related and unrelated pairs, and inherited differences have a minor effect. Normalized repertoire overlap was always slightly but never significantly higher in related than unrelated mother-child pairs. No persistent microchimeric T cell clones were found, with a detection sensitivity of 85 to 100 clones per million clonotypes. The study used deep NGS to compare TCR beta repertoires of mothers and children, seeking features distinguishing related mother-child pairs from unrelated individuals. The mean age was around 40 +/- 4 years for the mothers and around 10 +/- 4 years for the children. After adapters were ligated using NEBNext reagents, the libraries underwent 100+100 nt paired-end sequencing on an Illumina HiSeq 2000. To avoid cross-contamination, the mother libraries and the child libraries were prepared a month apart and sequenced in separate runs. Each donor had between 500,000 and 2,000,000 distinct TCR beta clonotypes identified. Naive TCR beta clonotypes were estimated from low-frequency clonotypes matched to each donor's FACS-determined naive share, without sorting.

Sequenced sample: blood. This receptor was obtained from a woman in her 40s in good health.

The nucleotide sequence is TGTGCCAGCAGCAAGGGACTAGCGGGGGCCAGGGGTGAGCAGTTCTTC. Translation gives CASSKGLAGARGEQFF. The chain employs TRBV7-2 and TRBJ2-1, with 14 bases in between that match TRBD2. Based on the germline V gene, the CDR1 and CDR2 sequences are SGHTA and FQGNSA. V and J are trimmed by 5 bases and 9 bases, and the gene matches miss 9 bases of the junction. The CDR3 runs 16 amino acids, cysteine and phenylalanine included. Only CDR3 DNA remains: 48 bases, in frame from the first base.